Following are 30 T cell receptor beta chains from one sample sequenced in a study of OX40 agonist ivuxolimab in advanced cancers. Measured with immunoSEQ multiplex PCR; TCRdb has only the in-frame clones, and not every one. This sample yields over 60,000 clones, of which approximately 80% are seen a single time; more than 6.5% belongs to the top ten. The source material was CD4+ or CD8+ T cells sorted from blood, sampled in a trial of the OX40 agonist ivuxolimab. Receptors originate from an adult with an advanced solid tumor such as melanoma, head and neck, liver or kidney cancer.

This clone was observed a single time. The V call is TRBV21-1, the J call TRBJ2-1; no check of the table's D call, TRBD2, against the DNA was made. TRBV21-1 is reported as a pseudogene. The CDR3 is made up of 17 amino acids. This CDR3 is CASSYRQREGRVDEQFF. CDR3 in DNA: TGTGCCAGCAGTTACCGGCAGCGGGAGGGCCGGGTGGATGAGCAGTTCTTC.

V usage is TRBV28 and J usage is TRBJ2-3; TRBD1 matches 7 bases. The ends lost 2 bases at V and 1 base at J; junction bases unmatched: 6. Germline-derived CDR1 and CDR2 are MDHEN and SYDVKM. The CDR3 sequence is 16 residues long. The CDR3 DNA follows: TGTGCCAGCAGTTTAATCGGAACAGGGGGCACAGATACGCAGTATTTT. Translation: CASSLIGTGGTDTQYF.

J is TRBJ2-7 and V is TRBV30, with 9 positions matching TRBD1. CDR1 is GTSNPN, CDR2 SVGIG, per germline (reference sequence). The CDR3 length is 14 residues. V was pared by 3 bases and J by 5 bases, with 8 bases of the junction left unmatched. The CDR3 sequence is CAWSAGTGWNEQYF. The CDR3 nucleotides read TGTGCCTGGAGCGCCGGGACAGGGTGGAACGAGCAGTACTTC.

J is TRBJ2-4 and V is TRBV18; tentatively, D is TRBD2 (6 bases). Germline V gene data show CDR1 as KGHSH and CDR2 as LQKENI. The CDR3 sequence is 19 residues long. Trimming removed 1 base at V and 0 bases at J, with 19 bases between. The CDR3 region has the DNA TGTGCCAGCTCACCACGCGGGGCAAATACCCCCCTAGCCAAAAACATTCAGTACTTC. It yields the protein CASSPRGANTPLAKNIQYF.

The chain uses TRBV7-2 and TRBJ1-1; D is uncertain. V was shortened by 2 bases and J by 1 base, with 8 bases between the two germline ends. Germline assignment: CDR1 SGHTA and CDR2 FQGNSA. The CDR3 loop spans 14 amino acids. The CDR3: CASSLSQANTEAFF. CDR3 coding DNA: TGTGCCAGCAGCTTATCGCAGGCGAACACTGAAGCTTTCTTT.

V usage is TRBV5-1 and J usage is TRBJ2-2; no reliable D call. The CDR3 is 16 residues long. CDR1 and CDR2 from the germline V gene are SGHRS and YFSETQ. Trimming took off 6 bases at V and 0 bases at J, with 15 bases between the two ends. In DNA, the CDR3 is TGCGCCAGCATGCAGGTCGGGCACACGAACACCGGGGAGCTGTTTTTT. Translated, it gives CASMQVGHTNTGELFF. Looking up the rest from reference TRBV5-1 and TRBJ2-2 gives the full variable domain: KAGVTQTPRYLIKTRGQQVTLSCSPISGHRSVSWYQQTPGQGLQFLFEYFSETQRNKGNFPGRFSGRQFSNSRSEMNVSTLELGDSALYLCASMQVGHTNTGELFFGEGSRLTVL.

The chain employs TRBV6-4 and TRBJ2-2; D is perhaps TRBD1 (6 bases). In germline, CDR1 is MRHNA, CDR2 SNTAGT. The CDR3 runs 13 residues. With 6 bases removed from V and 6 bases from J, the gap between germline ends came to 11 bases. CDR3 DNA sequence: TGTGCCAGCAGCTATGCAGGGGCCGGGGAGCTGTTTTTT. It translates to CASSYAGAGELFF.

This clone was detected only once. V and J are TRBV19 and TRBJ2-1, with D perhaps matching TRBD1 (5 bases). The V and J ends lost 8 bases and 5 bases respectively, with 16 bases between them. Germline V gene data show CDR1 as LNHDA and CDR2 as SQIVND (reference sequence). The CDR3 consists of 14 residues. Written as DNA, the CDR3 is TGTGCCAGTTCCCCAGGCAGGGCCCACAATGAGCAGTTCTTC. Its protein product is CASSPGRAHNEQFF.

The CDR3 DNA reads as TGTGCCAGCAGTTTAGGAGGGGGCCGCGGGGATGAGCAGTTCTTC. Translating it yields CASSLGGGRGDEQFF. V gene TRBV28 combines with J gene TRBJ2-1, with D perhaps matching TRBD1 (7 bases). The CDR3 contains 15 residues. From germline, CDR1 is MDHEN and CDR2 SYDVKM. Trimming removed 2 bases from V and 8 bases from J, with 16 bases in between.

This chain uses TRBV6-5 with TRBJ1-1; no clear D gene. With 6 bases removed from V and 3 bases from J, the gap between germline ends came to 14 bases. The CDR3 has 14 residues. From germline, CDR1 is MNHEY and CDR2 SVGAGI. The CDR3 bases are TGTGCCAGCAGATCCGGGTTACGCGACACTGAAGCTTTCTTT. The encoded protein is CASRSGLRDTEAFF.

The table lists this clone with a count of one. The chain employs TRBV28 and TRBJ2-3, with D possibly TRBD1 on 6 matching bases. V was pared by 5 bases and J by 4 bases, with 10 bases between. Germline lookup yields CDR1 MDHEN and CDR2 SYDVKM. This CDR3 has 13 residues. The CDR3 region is CASSPQGPDTQYF. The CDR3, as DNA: TGTGCCAGCAGTCCCCAGGGGCCAGATACGCAGTATTTT.

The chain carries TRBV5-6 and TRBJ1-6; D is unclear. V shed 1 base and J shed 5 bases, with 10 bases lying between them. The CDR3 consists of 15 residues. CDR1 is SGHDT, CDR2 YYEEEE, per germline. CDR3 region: CASSLRVGNNSPLHF. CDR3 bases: TGTGCCAGCAGCTTGAGGGTGGGAAATAATTCACCCCTCCACTTT.

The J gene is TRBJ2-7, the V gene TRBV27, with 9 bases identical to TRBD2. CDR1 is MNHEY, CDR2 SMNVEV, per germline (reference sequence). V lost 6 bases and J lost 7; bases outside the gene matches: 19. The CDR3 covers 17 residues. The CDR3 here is CASSQAGDSGGVWEQYF. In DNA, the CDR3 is TGTGCCAGCAGCCAAGCTGGGGATAGCGGGGGAGTTTGGGAGCAGTACTTC.

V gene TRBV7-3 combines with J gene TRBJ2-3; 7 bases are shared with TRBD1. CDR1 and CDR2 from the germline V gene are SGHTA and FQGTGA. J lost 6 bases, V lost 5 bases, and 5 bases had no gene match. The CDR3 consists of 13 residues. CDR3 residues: CASSPSRGDTQYF. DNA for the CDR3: TGTGCCAGCAGCCCATCCAGGGGGGATACGCAGTATTTT.

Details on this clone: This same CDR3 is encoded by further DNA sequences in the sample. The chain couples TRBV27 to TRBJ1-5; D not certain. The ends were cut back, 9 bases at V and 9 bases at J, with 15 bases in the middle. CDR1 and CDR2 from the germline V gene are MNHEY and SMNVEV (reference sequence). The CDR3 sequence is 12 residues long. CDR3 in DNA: TGTGCCAGTGCTGGGATGTCCGGGCCCCAGCATTTT. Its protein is CASAGMSGPQHF.

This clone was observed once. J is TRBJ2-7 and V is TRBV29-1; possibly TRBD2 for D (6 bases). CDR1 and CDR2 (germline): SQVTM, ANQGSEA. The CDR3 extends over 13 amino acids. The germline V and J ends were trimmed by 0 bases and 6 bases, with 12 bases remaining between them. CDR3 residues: CSVEDWQGGEQYF. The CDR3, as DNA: TGCAGCGTTGAAGATTGGCAGGGAGGCGAGCAGTACTTC.

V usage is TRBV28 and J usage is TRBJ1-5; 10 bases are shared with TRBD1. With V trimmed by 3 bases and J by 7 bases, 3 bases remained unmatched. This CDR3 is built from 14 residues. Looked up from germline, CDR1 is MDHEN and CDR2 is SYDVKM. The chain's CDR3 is CASSFGDRGQPQHF. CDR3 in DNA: TGTGCCAGCAGTTTCGGGGACAGGGGACAGCCCCAGCATTTT.

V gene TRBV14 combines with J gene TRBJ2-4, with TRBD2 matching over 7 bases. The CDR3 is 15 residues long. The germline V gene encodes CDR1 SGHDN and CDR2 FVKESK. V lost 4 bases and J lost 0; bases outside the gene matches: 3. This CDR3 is CASSLAGLAKNIQYF. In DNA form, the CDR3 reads TGTGCCAGCAGCCTAGCGGGCCTAGCCAAAAACATTCAGTACTTC.

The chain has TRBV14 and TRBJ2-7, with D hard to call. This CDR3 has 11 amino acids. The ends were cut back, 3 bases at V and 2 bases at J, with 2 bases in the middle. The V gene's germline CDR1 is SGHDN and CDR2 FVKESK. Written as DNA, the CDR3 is TGTGCCAGCAGCCATACCTACGAGCAGTACTTC. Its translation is CASSHTYEQYF.

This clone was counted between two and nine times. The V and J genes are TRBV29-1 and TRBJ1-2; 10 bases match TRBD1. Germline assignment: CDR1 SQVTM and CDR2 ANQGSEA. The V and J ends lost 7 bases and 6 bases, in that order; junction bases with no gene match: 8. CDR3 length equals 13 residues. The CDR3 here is CSAPGQGENGYTF. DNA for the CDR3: TGCAGCGCCCCCGGACAGGGGGAAAATGGCTACACCTTC.

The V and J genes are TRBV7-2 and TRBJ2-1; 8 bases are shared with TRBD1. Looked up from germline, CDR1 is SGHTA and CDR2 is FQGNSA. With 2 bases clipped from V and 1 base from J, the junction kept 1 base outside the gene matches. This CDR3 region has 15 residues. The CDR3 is CASSLTGGSYNEQFF. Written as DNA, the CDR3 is TGTGCCAGCAGCTTAACAGGGGGGTCCTACAATGAGCAGTTCTTC.

CDR3 protein: CASSPGLAGLQHYEQYF. CDR3 bases: TGTGCCAGCAGCCCGGGACTAGCGGGCCTCCAACACTACGAGCAGTACTTC. The J gene is TRBJ2-7, the V gene TRBV7-8; 12 bases are shared with TRBD2. With V trimmed by 5 bases and J by 3 bases, 11 bases remained unmatched. The CDR3 sequence is 17 residues long. The germline CDR1 and CDR2 sequences are SGHVS and FQNEAQ. Full variable domain (rest looked up from reference TRBV7-8 and TRBJ2-7): GAGVSQSPRYKVAKRGQDVALRCDPISGHVSLFWYQQALGQGPEFLTYFQNEAQLDKSGLPSDRFFAERPEGSVSTLKIQRTQQEDSAVYLCASSPGLAGLQHYEQYFGPGTRLTVT.

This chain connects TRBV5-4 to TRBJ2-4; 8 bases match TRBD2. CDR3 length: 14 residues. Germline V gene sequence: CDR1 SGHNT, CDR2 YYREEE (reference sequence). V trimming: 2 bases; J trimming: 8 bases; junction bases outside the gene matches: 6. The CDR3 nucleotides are TGTGCCAGCAGCTTTCGGGGGGGCGGAGACATTCAGTACTTC. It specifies CASSFRGGGDIQYF.

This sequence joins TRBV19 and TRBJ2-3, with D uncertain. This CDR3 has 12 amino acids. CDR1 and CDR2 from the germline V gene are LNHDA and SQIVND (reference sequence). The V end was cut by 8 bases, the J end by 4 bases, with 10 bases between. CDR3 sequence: CASVGLADTQYF. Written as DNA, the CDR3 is TGTGCCAGTGTTGGTCTCGCAGATACGCAGTATTTT.

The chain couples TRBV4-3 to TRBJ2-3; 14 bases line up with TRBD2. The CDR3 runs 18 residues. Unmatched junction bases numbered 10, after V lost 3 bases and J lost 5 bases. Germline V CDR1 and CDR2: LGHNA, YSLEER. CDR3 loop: CASSQALGLAGAVDTQYF. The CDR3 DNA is TGCGCCAGCAGCCAGGCCTTGGGACTAGCGGGAGCAGTAGATACGCAGTATTTT.

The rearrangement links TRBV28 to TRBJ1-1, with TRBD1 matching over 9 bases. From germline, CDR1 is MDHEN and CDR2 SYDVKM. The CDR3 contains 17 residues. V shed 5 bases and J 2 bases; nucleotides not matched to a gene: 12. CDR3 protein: CASSLSGQGRKNTEAFF. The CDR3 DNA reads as TGTGCCAGCAGTCTCTCCGGACAGGGGAGGAAAAACACTGAAGCTTTCTTT.

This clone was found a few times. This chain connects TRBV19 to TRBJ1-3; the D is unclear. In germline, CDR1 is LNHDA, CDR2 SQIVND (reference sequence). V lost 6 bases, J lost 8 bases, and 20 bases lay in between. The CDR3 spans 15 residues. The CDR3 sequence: CASSFESGRADTIYF. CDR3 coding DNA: TGTGCCAGTAGCTTCGAAAGCGGCCGGGCTGACACCATATATTTT.

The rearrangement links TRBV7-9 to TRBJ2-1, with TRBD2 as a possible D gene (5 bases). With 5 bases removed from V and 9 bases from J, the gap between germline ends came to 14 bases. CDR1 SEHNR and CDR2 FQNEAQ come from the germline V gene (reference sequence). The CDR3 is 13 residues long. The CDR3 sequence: CASSPALVREQFF. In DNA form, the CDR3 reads TGTGCCAGCAGCCCAGCACTAGTTCGTGAGCAGTTCTTC. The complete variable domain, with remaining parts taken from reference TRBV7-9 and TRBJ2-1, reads DTGVSQNPRHKITKRGQNVTFRCDPISEHNRLYWYRQTLGQGPEFLTYFQNEAQLEKSRLLSDRFSAERPKGSFSTLEIQRTEQGDSAMYLCASSPALVREQFFGPGTRLTVL.

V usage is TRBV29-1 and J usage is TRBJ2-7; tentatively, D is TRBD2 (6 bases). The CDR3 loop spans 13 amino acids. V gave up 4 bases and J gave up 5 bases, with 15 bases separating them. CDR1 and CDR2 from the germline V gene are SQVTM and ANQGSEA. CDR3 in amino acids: CSVARGNRDEQYF. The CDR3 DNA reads TGCAGCGTTGCGCGCGGGAATAGGGACGAGCAGTACTTC.

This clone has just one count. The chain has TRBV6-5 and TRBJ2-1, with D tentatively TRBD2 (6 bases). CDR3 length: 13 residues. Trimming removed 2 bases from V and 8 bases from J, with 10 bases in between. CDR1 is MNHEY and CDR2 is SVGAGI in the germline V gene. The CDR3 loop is CASSYGTGDEQFF. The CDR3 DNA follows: TGTGCCAGCAGTTACGGGACTGGGGATGAGCAGTTCTTC.